The 7 T cell receptor delta chains reported below all come from one sample, sequenced in a study of γδ T cells in repeated Plasmodium falciparum infection. TCRdb reran clone calling via CATT on the multiplex PCR reads. Here the sample spans roughly 48,000 delta-chain clones, 1.6% being singletons. Bulk repertoires came from Vgamma9/Vdelta2+ or Vdelta2-negative gammadelta T cells flow-sorted from PBMC. Sequencing input: gamma-delta T cells from blood. These receptor sequences come from a pool of human donors (malaria-infected and uninfected, not separated).

This clone was recorded many times. TCRdb has a much larger clone's protein, which differs at residue 7 from the translation of this DNA, likely because of a read error; what is shown is the protein translated from the DNA. The gene calls are TRDV3 and TRDJ1, with TRDD2 as a possible D gene (5 bases). This CDR3 has 16 amino acids. The V end was cut by 0 bases, the J end by 0 bases, with 17 bases between. The V gene's germline CDR1 is TVYSNPD and CDR2 GDNSRS (reference sequence). The CDR3 DNA is TGTGCCTTTAGGCACCTACCCTGGCAGTACACCGATAAACTCATCTTT. It yields the protein CAFRHLPWQYTDKLIF.

Here the V gene is TRDV2, but the J gene went uncalled; TRDD3 is the table's D call, not checked against the DNA. This CDR3 spans 28 amino acids. CDR1 and CDR2 from the germline V gene are GEAIGNYY and EKD. CDR3 sequence (DNA): TGTGCCACGGCAAGGAATACACCTTGGCCAGGATTCTGGGGATTCAATCCATTAGCTCCTGGGACACCCGACAGGTGTTTTTTC. This sequence encodes CATARNTPWPGFWGFNPLAPGTPDRCFF.

This clone came up many times. The rearrangement uses TRDV1 and TRDJ1; 10 bases align to TRDD3. This CDR3 is 21 amino acids long. Germline CDR1 TSWWSYY, CDR2 QGS. Trimming took 0 bases from V and 2 from J; bases not matched to a gene: 18. Here the CDR3 DNA reads TGTGCTCTTGGGGAACTTCCCTACGTCCTGGGGGATATAGAGTGGACCGATAAACTCATCTTT. Protein: CALGELPYVLGDIEWTDKLIF.

This clone turned up a few times. A read error may be the cause here, since a much bigger clone is one base away. The rearrangement uses TRDV2 and TRDJ1; a weak D match, TRDD3 (5 bases). As TCRdb names no J gene, one was assigned here on the basis of a DNA match to germline. Germline V gene lookup returns CDR1 GEAIGNYY and CDR2 EKD. The CDR3 spans 16 residues. V dropped 0 bases and J dropped 1 base, with 14 bases sitting between them. CDR3 residues: CACDTITGRGTDKLIF. The CDR3 DNA follows: TGTGCCTGTGACACCATTACTGGCCGGGGCACCGATAAACTCATCTTT.

The sample holds many counts of this clone. The rearrangement uses TRDV1 and TRDJ1; 8 nucleotides line up with TRDD3. Trimming cost V 1 base and J 0 bases; bases outside gene matches: 22. Germline CDR1 TSWWSYY, CDR2 QGS. The length of the CDR3 is 22 residues. The CDR3 is CALGEPHLPPPYWGSNTDKLIF. CDR3 DNA sequence: TGTGCTCTTGGGGAACCCCACTTACCCCCTCCGTACTGGGGGTCCAACACCGATAAACTCATCTTT.

This clone was seen a handful of times. Possible read error: a much larger clone is one base away. The chain carries TRDV2 and TRDJ1; 13 nucleotides line up with TRDD3. Here the J gene was assigned by germline matching of the DNA, as TCRdb has none. The CDR3 totals 18 residues. CDR1 is GEAIGNYY, CDR2 EKD, per germline. The ends lost 0 bases at V and 5 bases at J; junction bases unmatched: 11. This CDR3 is CACDTVLGDTRLSDKLIF. DNA of the CDR3: TGTGCCTGTGACACCGTACTGGGGGATACGCGCCTCAGTGATAAACTCATCTTT.

Comment on this clone: TCRdb's protein, taken from a much larger clone, differs from this DNA's translation at residue 9, likely owing to a read error; the protein displayed comes from the DNA. The chain recombines TRDV1 with TRDJ1; D possibly corresponds to TRDD2 (6 bases). The CDR3 runs 13 residues. CDR1 TSWWSYY and CDR2 QGS come from the germline V gene. The CDR3, as DNA: TGTGCTCTATTCCTATTGAACACCAATAAACTCATCTTT. This codes for CALFLLNTNKLIF.